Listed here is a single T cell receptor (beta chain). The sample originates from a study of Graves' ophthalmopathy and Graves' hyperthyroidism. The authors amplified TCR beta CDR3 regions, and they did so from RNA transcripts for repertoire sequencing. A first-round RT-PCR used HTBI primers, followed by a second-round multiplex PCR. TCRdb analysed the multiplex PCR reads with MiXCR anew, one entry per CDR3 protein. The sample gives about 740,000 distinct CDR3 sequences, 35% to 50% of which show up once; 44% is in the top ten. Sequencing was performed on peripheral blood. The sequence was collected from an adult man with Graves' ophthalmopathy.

The CDR3 bases are TGCAGCGGTTCCAGGGATGAGGAAAAACTGTTTTTT. The encoded protein is CSGSRDEEKLFF. The chain combines TRBV29-1 with TRBJ1-4; perhaps TRBD1 as D (5 bases). V was shortened by 7 bases and J by 8 bases, with 14 bases between the two germline ends. Germline assignment: CDR1 SQVTM and CDR2 ANQGSEA. This CDR3 comprises 12 residues.